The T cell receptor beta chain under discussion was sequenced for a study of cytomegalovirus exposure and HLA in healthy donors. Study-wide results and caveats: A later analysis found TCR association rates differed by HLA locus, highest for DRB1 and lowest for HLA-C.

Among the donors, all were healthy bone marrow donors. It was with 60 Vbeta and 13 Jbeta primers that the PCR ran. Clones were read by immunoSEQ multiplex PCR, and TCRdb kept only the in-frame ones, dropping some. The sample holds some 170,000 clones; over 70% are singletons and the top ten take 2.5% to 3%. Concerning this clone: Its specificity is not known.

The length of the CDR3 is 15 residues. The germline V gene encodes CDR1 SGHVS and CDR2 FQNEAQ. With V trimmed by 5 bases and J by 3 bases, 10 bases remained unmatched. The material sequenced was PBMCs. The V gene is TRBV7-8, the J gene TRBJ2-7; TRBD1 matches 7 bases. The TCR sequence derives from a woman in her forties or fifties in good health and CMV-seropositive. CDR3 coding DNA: TGTGCCAGCAGCCGTGGGGACAGCGTTTTCTACGAGCAGTACTTC. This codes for CASSRGDSVFYEQYF.